The present T cell receptor beta chain was sequenced within a study of T cell responses to AZD1222 COVID-19 vaccine. Study as a whole: Both about-4-week and about-12-week second-dose recipients were combined. Overall study findings and caveats: Of spike-specific TCRs, nearly half reportedly target regions left unmutated in variants. Spike-specific TCR breadth and depth went up after people got two AZD1222 doses.

Only in-frame clones appear in the TCRdb table, and some are missing; sequencing was by immunoSEQ multiplex PCR. The profile shows just under 85,000 clones, about 83% of them singletons. Notes on this clone: The antigen is not known.

V shed 1 base, J shed 6 bases, and the junction held 10 bases outside the gene matches. Germline V gene data show CDR1 as GTSNPN and CDR2 as SVGIG (reference sequence). This CDR3 is built from 15 residues. This specimen was peripheral blood, taken on day 0 of AZD1222 vaccination. The receptor comes from an adult in good health. The chain couples TRBV30 to TRBJ1-2; 8 nucleotides line up with TRBD1. CDR3 in amino acids: CAWSAKQGVPNGYTF. The CDR3 DNA is TGTGCCTGGAGTGCTAAACAGGGGGTTCCGAATGGCTACACCTTC.